This T cell receptor (beta chain) was identified during a study of identical twins. The CDR3 spans 16 residues. CDR1 KGHDR and CDR2 SFDVKD come from the germline V gene. Trimming cost V 0 bases and J 6 bases, with 14 bases left between them. There are a few counts of this clonotype. Its antigen is currently unknown. General observations from the study: The authors drew conclusions from cross-sectional statistical analysis rather than following the same donors. Partly confounded zero-insertion analyses could result from invariant MAIT and iNKT cells.

TCRdb ran MiXCR on the 5' RACE reads and lists one entry per CDR3 protein. The table records some 500,000 distinct CDR3 sequences, approximately 14% of them present only once. The same data also contributed to another study, on yellow fever vaccine responses in identical twins.

Material: CD4+ T cells sorted from blood. The chain links TRBV24-1 to TRBJ2-4, with a possible D match to TRBD2 (6 bases). This sequence originates from a woman aged 18-29 years in good health. CDR3 sequence reads: CATSDLRAGIGNIQYF. The CDR3, as DNA: TGTGCCACCAGTGATTTGCGAGCGGGTATTGGAAACATTCAGTACTTC.